Shown below are 24 T cell receptor beta chains from a single sample sequenced in a study of cytomegalovirus exposure and HLA in healthy donors. In the PCR, 60 Vbeta and 13 Jbeta primers were used. TCRdb's copy holds only in-frame clones and misses some; the assay was immunoSEQ multiplex PCR. The data hold about 160,000 clones, with over 60% observed a single time. The sample taken for sequencing was PBMCs. Receptor source: a woman in her forties or fifties in good health and CMV-seropositive.

This clone appeared a single time. The chain links TRBV11-2 to TRBJ1-1; 8 nucleotides align to TRBD1. V lost 1 base and J lost 4; bases outside the gene matches: 2. CDR3 length equals 14 residues. CDR1 SGHAT and CDR2 FQNNGV come from the germline V gene. CDR3 sequence: CASSLGDRGTEAFF. CDR3 DNA sequence: TGTGCCAGCAGCTTAGGAGACAGGGGCACTGAAGCTTTCTTT. The whole variable domain, filled in from reference TRBV11-2 and TRBJ1-1, reads EAGVAQSPRYKIIEKRQSVAFWCNPISGHATLYWYQQILGQGPKLLIQFQNNGVVDDSQLPKDRFSAERLKGVDSTLKIQPAKLEDSAVYLCASSLGDRGTEAFFGQGTRLTVV.

The chain carries TRBV19 and TRBJ1-2; 7 bases fit TRBD1. Per the germline V gene, CDR1 is LNHDA and CDR2 is SQIVND (reference sequence). Trimming took 10 bases from V and 2 from J; bases not matched to a gene: 10. The CDR3 is 14 residues long. The DNA of the CDR3 is TGTGCCACTAAGTTAGGACAGGCGAACTATGGCTACACCTTC. Translating gives CATKLGQANYGYTF.

This chain connects TRBV7-2 to TRBJ1-2, with D maybe TRBD1 (5 bases). V was shortened by 2 bases and J by 7 bases, with 14 bases between the two germline ends. The CDR3 sequence is 14 residues long. Germline lookup yields CDR1 SGHTA and CDR2 FQGNSA. CDR3: CASSLPPGVSGYTF. CDR3 DNA sequence: TGTGCCAGCAGCTTACCGCCGGGGGTTTCTGGCTACACCTTC.

The V gene is TRBV10-3, the J gene TRBJ2-7; 10 bases match TRBD1. Germline assignment: CDR1 ENHRY and CDR2 SYGVKD. V was pared by 8 bases and J by 2 bases, with 6 bases of the junction left unmatched. The CDR3 sequence is 14 residues long. As DNA, the CDR3 is TGTGCCATCGCTGAGACAGGGGGCCCCTACGAGCAGTACTTC. Protein sequence: CAIAETGGPYEQYF.

This clone has just one count. The CDR3 protein is CASSIAGRQHSLREKLFF. CDR3 sequence (DNA): TGTGCCAGTAGTATAGCGGGGAGGCAGCACTCCCTGCGGGAAAAACTGTTTTTT. This chain connects TRBV19 to TRBJ1-4; D is undetermined. Germline V CDR1 and CDR2: LNHDA, SQIVND (reference sequence). V lost 1 base and J lost 8, with 23 bases in between. CDR3 length: 18 amino acids.

This clone was observed a single time. The chain has TRBV7-2 and TRBJ2-1; maybe TRBD2 (5 bases). Trimming left V 3 bases short and J 14 bases short, with 14 bases between. The CDR3 loop spans 12 amino acids. The germline V gene encodes CDR1 SGHTA and CDR2 FQGNSA. CDR3: CASSLNPRGKFF. The CDR3 nucleotides read TGTGCCAGCAGCTTGAACCCGCGAGGGAAGTTCTTC.

This rearrangement joins TRBV30 to TRBJ1-2; TRBD1 might be the D (5 bases). From germline, CDR1 is GTSNPN and CDR2 SVGIG (reference sequence). This CDR3 is 13 amino acids long. The V gene lost 2 bases and the J gene lost 4 bases, with 11 bases spanning the gap. For the CDR3, the DNA is TGTGCCTGGAGTTCAGGGATATTCTATGGCTACACCTTC. Protein sequence: CAWSSGIFYGYTF. Together with reference TRBV30 and TRBJ1-2, the CDR3 gives the full variable domain: SQTIHQWPATLVQPVGSPLSLECTVEGTSNPNLYWYRQAAGRGLQLLFYSVGIGQISSEVPQNLSASRPQDRQFILSSKKLLLSDSGFYLCAWSSGIFYGYTFGSGTRLTVV.

The genes are TRBV6-5 and TRBJ2-5, with 9 bases identical to TRBD2. V gave up 6 bases and J gave up 3 bases; unmatched junction bases: 5. In germline, CDR1 is MNHEY, CDR2 SVGAGI. This CDR3 has 14 residues. The CDR3 bases are TGTGCCAGCAGAGAAAGCGGGGGGAAAGAGACCCAGTACTTC. Its translation: CASRESGGKETQYF.

This sequence joins TRBV4-2 and TRBJ2-7; TRBD2 matches 8 bases. Germline assignment: CDR1 LGHNA and CDR2 YNFKEQ. V lost 0 bases and J lost 3; bases outside the gene matches: 13. The CDR3 spans 18 residues. The CDR3 nucleotides are TGTGCCAGCAGCCAAGATTTTTCCCGGGGGGGAGTTAACTACGAGCAGTACTTC. This gives the protein CASSQDFSRGGVNYEQYF.

This clone showed up just once. J is TRBJ2-7 and V is TRBV4-2; tentative D call: TRBD1 (5 bases). In germline, CDR1 is LGHNA, CDR2 YNFKEQ. V lost 4 bases and J lost 3, with 13 bases in between. The CDR3 extends over 14 amino acids. The DNA of the CDR3 is TGTGCCAGCAGCCCGTCAGCAGGGATCTACGAGCAGTACTTC. This codes for CASSPSAGIYEQYF.

This clone has only a few counts. The V call is TRBV2, the J call TRBJ2-5; D remains unclear. The V gene lost 7 bases and the J gene lost 5 bases, with 11 bases spanning the gap. The CDR3 is 12 residues long. The germline V gene has CDR1 SNHLY and CDR2 FYNNEI. The CDR3: CASTNRGETQYF. In DNA form, the CDR3 reads TGTGCCAGCACAAACCGAGGCGAGACCCAGTACTTC.

The V call is TRBV7-9, the J call TRBJ2-3; D perhaps matches TRBD2 (5 bases). V was shortened by 3 bases and J by 5 bases, with 15 bases between the two germline ends. Germline V lookup: CDR1 SEHNR, CDR2 FQNEAQ (reference sequence). This CDR3 region has 15 residues. CDR3 nucleotides: TGTGCCAGCAGCTTTCTGGCGGGTTCCAGAGATACGCAGTATTTT. It encodes CASSFLAGSRDTQYF.

This chain uses TRBV28 with TRBJ1-5, with TRBD1 matching over 8 bases. This CDR3 has 15 amino acids. Germline assignment: CDR1 MDHEN and CDR2 SYDVKM. V lost 4 bases and J lost 7; bases outside the gene matches: 9. The CDR3 is CASSSPTGGVQPQHF. The CDR3 coding sequence is TGTGCCAGCAGTTCCCCTACAGGGGGGGTGCAGCCCCAGCATTTT. Full variable domain (missing parts from reference TRBV28 and TRBJ1-5): DVKVTQSSRYLVKRTGEKVFLECVQDMDHENMFWYRQDPGLGLRLIYFSYDVKMKEKGDIPEGYSVSREKKERFSLILESASTNQTSMYLCASSSPTGGVQPQHFGDGTRLSIL.

This clone is a singleton in its sample. This sequence joins TRBV2 and TRBJ2-3; 12 bases match TRBD1. The trim removed 6 bases at V and 6 bases at J, leaving 10 bases unmatched. The CDR3 is made up of 16 amino acids. Germline assignment: CDR1 SNHLY and CDR2 FYNNEI. The CDR3 is CASSSSGTGGSDTQYF. The DNA of the CDR3 is TGTGCCAGCAGCTCATCCGGGACAGGGGGCTCGGATACGCAGTATTTT.

The CDR3, as DNA: TGTGCCTGGAGTCGAAGACTAGCGGGGGCCTCCTACGAGCAGTACTTC. It yields the protein CAWSRRLAGASYEQYF. The chain links TRBV30 to TRBJ2-7; 12 positions agree with TRBD2. The CDR3 covers 16 residues. Per the germline V gene, CDR1 is GTSNPN and CDR2 is SVGIG (reference sequence). After removal of 2 bases from V and 0 bases from J, the junction contained 5 bases not matched to a gene. Looking up the rest from reference TRBV30 and TRBJ2-7 gives the full variable domain: SQTIHQWPATLVQPVGSPLSLECTVEGTSNPNLYWYRQAAGRGLQLLFYSVGIGQISSEVPQNLSASRPQDRQFILSSKKLLLSDSGFYLCAWSRRLAGASYEQYFGPGTRLTVT.

The V gene is TRBV6-6, the J gene TRBJ1-6; D is unresolved. V was trimmed by 8 bases and J by 7 bases, leaving 15 bases between them. CDR1 is MNHNY and CDR2 is SVGAGI in the germline V gene (reference sequence). There are 14 residues in the CDR3. The CDR3 here is CASAPSRRNSPLHF. The CDR3 nucleotides are TGTGCCAGCGCCCCGTCTAGAAGGAATTCACCCCTCCACTTT.

The chain couples TRBV2 to TRBJ2-7; tentatively, D is TRBD2 (7 bases). Per germline, CDR1 SNHLY and CDR2 FYNNEI. The CDR3 totals 15 residues. Trimming left V 7 bases short and J 7 bases short, with 23 bases between. DNA of the CDR3: TGTGCCAGCACCCAGGGGCGGGAGTACCTACGGGAGCAGTACTTC. Amino acids: CASTQGREYLREQYF. The full variable domain, with the rest looked up from reference TRBV2 and TRBJ2-7, is EPEVTQTPSHQVTQMGQEVILRCVPISNHLYFYWYRQILGQKVEFLVSFYNNEISEKSEIFDDQFSVERPDGSNFTLKIRSTKLEDSAMYFCASTQGREYLREQYFGPGTRLTVT.

This rearrangement joins TRBV19 to TRBJ2-3; 7 bases match TRBD2. Germline assignment: CDR1 LNHDA and CDR2 SQIVND (reference sequence). This CDR3 region has 10 residues. CDR3 DNA sequence: TGTGCTCACCGTCTGGCGGGGGAGTATTTT. Residues: CAHRLAGEYF.

This chain connects TRBV28 to TRBJ2-6; 7 positions agree with TRBD1. Germline assignment: CDR1 MDHEN and CDR2 SYDVKM. CDR3 length: 14 residues. The junction had 3 bases not matched to a gene; V was cut back by 10 bases and J by 0 bases. CDR3 sequence: CATNRGSGANVLTF. CDR3 coding DNA: TGTGCCACCAACAGGGGCTCTGGGGCCAACGTCCTGACTTTC. Full variable domain (missing parts from reference TRBV28 and TRBJ2-6): DVKVTQSSRYLVKRTGEKVFLECVQDMDHENMFWYRQDPGLGLRLIYFSYDVKMKEKGDIPEGYSVSREKKERFSLILESASTNQTSMYLCATNRGSGANVLTFGAGSRLTVL.

This sequence joins TRBV29-1 and TRBJ1-3; possibly TRBD1 for D (6 bases). V gave up 6 bases and J gave up 0 bases, with 9 bases separating them. CDR3 length equals 13 residues. Germline V gene sequence: CDR1 SQVTM, CDR2 ANQGSEA. Written as DNA, the CDR3 is TGCAGCGTCGCGACAGGCTCTGGAAACACCATATATTTT. Translating it yields CSVATGSGNTIYF.

As regards this clone: The same CDR3 arises from other DNA sequences in this sample as well. The rearrangement links TRBV28 to TRBJ2-7; 9 positions agree with TRBD1. In germline, CDR1 is MDHEN, CDR2 SYDVKM. This CDR3 is built from 15 residues. The ends lost 5 bases at V and 2 bases at J; junction bases unmatched: 7. As DNA, the CDR3 is TGTGCCAGCAGTAGTCCGGGACAGGGCACCTACGAGCAGTACTTC. This encodes CASSSPGQGTYEQYF.

Worth noting for this clone: Other DNA sequences in the same sample also yield this CDR3. V usage is TRBV2 and J usage is TRBJ2-3; 12 nucleotides line up with TRBD2. The CDR3 runs to 16 residues. Losses at the gene ends were 6 bases for V and 4 bases for J; bases not matched to a gene: 8. CDR1 SNHLY and CDR2 FYNNEI come from the germline V gene. The CDR3 spells CASRGGLAGVADTQYF. In DNA form, the CDR3 reads TGTGCCAGCAGGGGGGGACTAGCGGGTGTCGCAGATACGCAGTATTTT.

There are a few counts of this clone. The chain uses TRBV4-2 and TRBJ2-7, with D perhaps matching TRBD2 (6 bases). The CDR3 runs to 16 residues. Germline CDR1 LGHNA, CDR2 YNFKEQ. V was trimmed by 2 bases and J by 2 bases, leaving 16 bases between them. The chain's CDR3 is CASSQLSGGETYEQYF. CDR3 bases: TGTGCCAGCAGCCAACTCTCTGGAGGGGAAACCTACGAGCAGTACTTC.

V and J are TRBV15 and TRBJ2-6; no clear D gene. The CDR3 contains 13 residues. The V gene lost 0 bases and the J gene lost 6 bases, with 3 bases spanning the gap. Germline V CDR1 and CDR2: LNHNV, YYDKDF (reference sequence). The CDR3 nucleotides read TGTGCCACCAGCAGAGATCTGGCCAACGTCCTGACTTTC. It is translated as CATSRDLANVLTF. The variable domain in full, completed from reference TRBV15 and TRBJ2-6, reads DAMVIQNPRYQVTQFGKPVTLSCSQTLNHNVMYWYQQKSSQAPKLLFHYYDKDFNNEADTPDNFQSRRPNTSFCFLDIRSPGLGDTAMYLCATSRDLANVLTFGAGSRLTVL.